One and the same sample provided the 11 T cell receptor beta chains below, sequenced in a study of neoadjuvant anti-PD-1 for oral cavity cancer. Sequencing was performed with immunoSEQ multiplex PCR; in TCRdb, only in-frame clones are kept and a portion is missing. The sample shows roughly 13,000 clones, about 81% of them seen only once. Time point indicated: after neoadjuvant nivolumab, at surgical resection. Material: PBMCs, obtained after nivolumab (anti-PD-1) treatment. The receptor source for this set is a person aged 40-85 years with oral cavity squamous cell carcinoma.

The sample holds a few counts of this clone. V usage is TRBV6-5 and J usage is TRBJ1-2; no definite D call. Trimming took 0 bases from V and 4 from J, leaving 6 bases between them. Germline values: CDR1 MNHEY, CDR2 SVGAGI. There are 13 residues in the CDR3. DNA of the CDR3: TGTGCCAGCAGTTACTCGAACAGCTATGGCTACACCTTC. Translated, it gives CASSYSNSYGYTF.

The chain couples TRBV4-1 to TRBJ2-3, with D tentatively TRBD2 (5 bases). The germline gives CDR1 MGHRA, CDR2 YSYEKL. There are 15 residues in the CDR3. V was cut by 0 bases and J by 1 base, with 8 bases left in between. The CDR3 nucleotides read TGCGCCAGCAGCCAAGAACTAGACCGCACAGATACGCAGTATTTT. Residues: CASSQELDRTDTQYF.

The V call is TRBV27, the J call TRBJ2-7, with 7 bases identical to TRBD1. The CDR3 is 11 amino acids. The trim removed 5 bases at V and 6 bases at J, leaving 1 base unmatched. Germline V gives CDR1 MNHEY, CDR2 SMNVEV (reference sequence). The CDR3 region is CASSRGLEQYF. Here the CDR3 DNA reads TGTGCCAGCAGTAGGGGGCTCGAGCAGTACTTC.

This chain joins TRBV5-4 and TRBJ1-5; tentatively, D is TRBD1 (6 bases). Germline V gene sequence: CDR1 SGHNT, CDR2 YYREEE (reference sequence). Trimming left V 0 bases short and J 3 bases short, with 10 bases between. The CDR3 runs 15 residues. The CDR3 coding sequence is TGTGCCAGCAGCTTGGGGGGGACAAACAATCAGCCCCAGCATTTT. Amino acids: CASSLGGTNNQPQHF.

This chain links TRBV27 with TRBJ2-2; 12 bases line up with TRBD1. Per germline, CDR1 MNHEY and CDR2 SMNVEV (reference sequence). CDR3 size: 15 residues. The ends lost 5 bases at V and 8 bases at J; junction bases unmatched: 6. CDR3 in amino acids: CASSPRDRGLGELFF. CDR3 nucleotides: TGTGCCAGCAGTCCTCGGGACAGGGGGCTTGGGGAGCTGTTTTTT.

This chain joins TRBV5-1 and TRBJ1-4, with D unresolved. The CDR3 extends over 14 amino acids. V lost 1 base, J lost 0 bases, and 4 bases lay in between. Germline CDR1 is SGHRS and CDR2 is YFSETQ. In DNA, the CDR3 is TGCGCCAGCAGCTTGACTGCAACTAATGAAAAACTGTTTTTT. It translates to CASSLTATNEKLFF.

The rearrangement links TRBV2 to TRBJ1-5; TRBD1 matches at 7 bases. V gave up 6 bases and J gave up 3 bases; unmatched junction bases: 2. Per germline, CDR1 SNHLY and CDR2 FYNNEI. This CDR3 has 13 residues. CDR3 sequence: CASSGQVNQPQHF. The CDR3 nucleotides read TGTGCCAGCAGCGGACAGGTCAATCAGCCCCAGCATTTT.

The chain's CDR3 is CASSSPGQGSQPQHF. In DNA, the CDR3 is TGTGCCAGCAGCTCCCCGGGACAGGGGTCTCAGCCCCAGCATTTT. This chain links TRBV5-6 with TRBJ1-5, with 10 bases lining up with TRBD1. Germline V gene sequence: CDR1 SGHDT, CDR2 YYEEEE. J gave up 6 bases and V 3 bases, and 6 bases lay outside the gene matches. The CDR3 is 15 amino acids.

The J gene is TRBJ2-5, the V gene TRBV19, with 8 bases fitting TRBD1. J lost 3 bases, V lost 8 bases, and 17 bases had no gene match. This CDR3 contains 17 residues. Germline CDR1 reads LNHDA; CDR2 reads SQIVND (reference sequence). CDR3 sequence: CASSDAGPTGVKETQYF. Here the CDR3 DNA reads TGTGCCAGTTCCGATGCGGGCCCGACAGGGGTCAAAGAGACCCAGTACTTC.

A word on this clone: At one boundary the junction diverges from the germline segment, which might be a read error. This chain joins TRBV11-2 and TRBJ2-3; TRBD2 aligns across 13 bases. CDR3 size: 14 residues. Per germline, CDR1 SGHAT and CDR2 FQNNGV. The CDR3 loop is CASSLGTSGSLTLF. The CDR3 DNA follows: TGTGCCAGCAGCTTAGGGACTAGCGGGAGCCTTACCCTCTTT.

The CDR3 DNA is TGTGCCTGGAGTGTTAGGGGGCTGGTCCTCAATGAAAAACTGTTTTTT. It translates to CAWSVRGLVLNEKLFF. The gene calls are TRBV30 and TRBJ1-4, with 7 bases fitting TRBD1. The length of the CDR3 is 16 residues. Per the germline V gene, CDR1 is GTSNPN and CDR2 is SVGIG (reference sequence). The junction had 9 bases not matched to a gene; V was cut back by 0 bases and J by 5 bases.